Each of the 10 T cell receptor beta chains below was sequenced from the same sample in a study of blood T cell repertoires in COVID-19. Using immunoSEQ multiplex PCR, the repertoire was profiled, and TCRdb retains in-frame clones only, with some absent. The sample consists of 100,000 or so clones, 70% to 80% of them appearing once. Sequenced sample: peripheral blood. The origin of the receptors is a man aged 60 to 75 with active or convalescent COVID-19.

The chain recombines TRBV10-2 with TRBJ1-3; no reliable D call. Trimming took 10 bases from V and 0 from J, leaving 19 bases between them. Germline V gene sequence: CDR1 WSHSY, CDR2 SAAADI. The CDR3 totals 16 residues. The CDR3 here is CATARGKASSGNTIYF. The CDR3 DNA is TGCGCCACTGCACGGGGTAAAGCGAGCTCTGGAAACACCATATATTTT.

The chain uses TRBV19 and TRBJ2-1; D is perhaps TRBD1 (6 bases). Per the germline V gene, CDR1 is LNHDA and CDR2 is SQIVND (reference sequence). The V gene lost 5 bases and the J gene lost 4 bases, with 9 bases spanning the gap. CDR3 size: 13 residues. As DNA, the CDR3 is TGTGCCAGTAGTCGGCAGGGGTACAATGAGCAGTTCTTC. It encodes CASSRQGYNEQFF.

This sequence joins TRBV19 and TRBJ1-2; the match to TRBD1 covers 9 bases. The J segment lost 4 bases and the V segment lost 5 bases, leaving 8 bases of the junction unmatched. This CDR3 contains 15 residues. Germline V lookup: CDR1 LNHDA, CDR2 SQIVND (reference sequence). The CDR3 DNA follows: TGTGCCAGTAGTCCCCGGGACAGGGTTCCCTATGGCTACACCTTC. Amino acid sequence: CASSPRDRVPYGYTF.

This clone was seen once. This sequence joins TRBV7-4 and TRBJ2-1; D call uncertain. The V gene's germline CDR1 is SGHVT and CDR2 SQSDAQ. V was shortened by 0 bases and J by 6 bases, with 9 bases between the two germline ends. The CDR3 runs to 14 residues. CDR3 DNA sequence: TGTGCCAGCAGCTTAGCGTCGCGTACCAATGAGCAGTTCTTC. It is translated as CASSLASRTNEQFF.

The chain joins TRBV19 to TRBJ1-1; 9 nucleotides align to TRBD1. CDR3 length: 16 amino acids. J lost 0 bases, V lost 6 bases, and 8 bases had no gene match. The germline V gene has CDR1 LNHDA and CDR2 SQIVND (reference sequence). CDR3 bases: TGTGCCAGTAGACAGGGGGCGAAAGGGATGAACACTGAAGCTTTCTTT. The encoded protein is CASRQGAKGMNTEAFF.

The count of this clone is one. This chain links TRBV6-5 with TRBJ1-2, with 9 bases aligning to TRBD1. This CDR3 comprises 12 residues. CDR1 MNHEY and CDR2 SVGAGI come from the germline V gene. V gave up 10 bases and J gave up 3 bases; unmatched junction bases: 3. CDR3 coding DNA: TGTGCCACCCGGACAGGGGACTATGGCTACACCTTC. The encoded protein is CATRTGDYGYTF.

The chain uses TRBV3-1 (or the pseudogene TRBV3-2) and TRBJ2-4; D gene ambiguous. Germline CDR1 and CDR2: LGHDT and YNNKEL (reference sequence). Deletions cut 4 bases from V and 4 bases from J, with 5 bases between. The CDR3 extends over 12 amino acids. The CDR3 loop reads CASSLVKNIQYF. CDR3 nucleotide sequence: TGTGCCAGCAGCCTAGTAAAAAACATTCAGTACTTC.

This chain joins TRBV6-2 or TRBV6-3 and TRBJ2-3; no reliable D call. CDR1 is MNHEY, CDR2 SVGEGT, per germline. There are 13 residues in the CDR3. V was trimmed by 4 bases and J by 4 bases, leaving 9 bases between them. The chain's CDR3 is CASSSNRADTQYF. The CDR3, as DNA: TGTGCCAGCAGTTCCAACCGGGCAGATACGCAGTATTTT.

V gene TRBV15 combines with J gene TRBJ1-2, with TRBD1 matching over 9 bases. Trimming at V came to 3 bases and at J to 7 bases, leaving 9 bases not matched to a gene. Germline V gene sequence: CDR1 LNHNV, CDR2 YYDKDF (reference sequence). This CDR3 has 15 residues. DNA of the CDR3: TGTGCCACCAGCAGGAGGACAGGGGCATTGGGTGGCTACACCTTC. Translation gives CATSRRTGALGGYTF.

This clone was found a few times. The chain carries TRBV7-2 and TRBJ2-2, with TRBD2 as a possible D gene (6 bases). Germline V gene sequence: CDR1 SGHTA, CDR2 FQGNSA. CDR3 size: 14 residues. Trimming left V 4 bases short and J 2 bases short, with 8 bases between. The CDR3 nucleotides are TGTGCCAGCAGCTCGGGACTCAACACCGGGGAGCTGTTTTTT. Its translation is CASSSGLNTGELFF. Based on the CDR3 plus reference TRBV7-2 and TRBJ2-2, the full variable domain is GAGVSQSPSNKVTEKGKDVELRCDPISGHTALYWYRQSLGQGLEFLIYFQGNSAPDKSGLPSDRFSAERTGGSVSTLTIQRTQQEDSAVYLCASSSGLNTGELFFGEGSRLTVL.